The 9 T cell receptor beta chains presented below share a single source sample, sequenced in a study of CD8+ T cells in alopecia areata. The treatment here: oral pan-JAK inhibitor, 5-10 mg twice daily. In each case, RNA was isolated and then reverse transcribed into cDNA as the sequencing template. The repertoire was sequenced with immunoSEQ multiplex PCR; TCRdb's copy has only in-frame clones and lacks some. The sample has about 260,000 clones, 60% seen once. The sample consisted of CD4+ T cells sorted from blood, taken around week 54, from a patient treated with tofacitinib. The receptors derive from a human donor with alopecia areata.

The chain couples TRBV5-1 to TRBJ2-5, with TRBD2 matching over 9 bases. CDR1 is SGHRS and CDR2 is YFSETQ in the germline V gene. CDR3 length: 14 amino acids. Germline trimming cut 0 bases from V and 4 bases from J; bases unmatched to any gene: 1. CDR3 DNA: TGCGCCAGCAGCTTGGGAGCGGGGGGAGAGACCCAGTACTTC. This codes for CASSLGAGGETQYF.

The V gene is TRBV6-5, the J gene TRBJ2-2, with 8 bases fitting TRBD1. The CDR3 length is 16 residues. V shed 4 bases, J shed 1 base, and the junction held 5 bases outside the gene matches. The germline V gene has CDR1 MNHEY and CDR2 SVGAGI. CDR3 bases: TGTGCCAGCAGTTCTAGACAGGGGAAGAACACCGGGGAGCTGTTTTTT. Its protein is CASSSRQGKNTGELFF.

The rearrangement uses TRBV5-1 and TRBJ2-7; D is possibly TRBD2 (5 bases). Germline lookup yields CDR1 SGHRS and CDR2 YFSETQ. Trimming pared 2 bases from V and 7 bases from J, leaving 16 bases between. The CDR3 is 14 residues long. The CDR3 nucleotides are TGCGCCAGCAGCTTAAATCGCGGGCGAGGGGAGCAGTACTTC. This translates into CASSLNRGRGEQYF.

V gene TRBV30 combines with J gene TRBJ2-1, with TRBD1 matching over 9 bases. Unmatched junction bases numbered 3, after V lost 5 bases and J lost 7 bases. This CDR3 has 12 amino acids. CDR1 and CDR2 from the germline V gene are GTSNPN and SVGIG (reference sequence). In DNA form, the CDR3 reads TGTGCCTGGGGGACAGGGTGGAATGAGCAGTTCTTC. This codes for CAWGTGWNEQFF.

This clone was counted between two and nine times. V gene TRBV6-6 combines with J gene TRBJ1-1, with D possibly matching TRBD1 (6 bases). The CDR3 contains 15 residues. Germline lookup yields CDR1 MNHNY and CDR2 SVGAGI (reference sequence). The V and J ends lost 2 bases and 2 bases respectively, with 12 bases between them. CDR3 bases: TGTGCCAGCAGTTACACCGGACAGCTCAACACTGAAGCTTTCTTT. This sequence encodes CASSYTGQLNTEAFF.

The rearrangement joins TRBV7-9 to TRBJ1-1, with 10 positions matching TRBD1. Germline values: CDR1 SEHNR, CDR2 FQNEAQ (reference sequence). There are 16 residues in the CDR3. With V trimmed by 4 bases and J by 3 bases, 8 bases remained unmatched. As DNA, the CDR3 is TGTGCCAGCAGCTCAAGGGGGACAGGGGCGGACACTGAAGCTTTCTTT. Protein: CASSSRGTGADTEAFF.

The chain links TRBV18 to TRBJ2-6; maybe TRBD2 (5 bases). V lost 3 bases and J lost 0, with 12 bases in between. This CDR3 is built from 17 residues. Germline lookup yields CDR1 KGHSH and CDR2 LQKENI. The CDR3 reads CASSPRSLASGANVLTF. Written as DNA, the CDR3 is TGTGCCAGCTCACCGCGGTCTCTAGCCTCTGGGGCCAACGTCCTGACTTTC.

The rearrangement uses TRBV7-9 and TRBJ2-4; D gene ambiguous. The CDR3 sequence is 14 residues long. CDR1 and CDR2 from the germline V gene are SEHNR and FQNEAQ (reference sequence). The germline V and J ends were trimmed by 4 bases and 0 bases, with 7 bases remaining between them. The CDR3 region has the DNA TGTGCCAGCAGCTCCATATTAGCCAAAAACATTCAGTACTTC. Encoded protein: CASSSILAKNIQYF.

The chain recombines TRBV7-9 with TRBJ1-2; D is undetermined. The CDR3 runs to 15 residues. V lost 2 bases and J 2 bases, leaving 12 bases between the germline ends. The germline V gene encodes CDR1 SEHNR and CDR2 FQNEAQ (reference sequence). CDR3 DNA sequence: TGTGCCAGCAGCTTATTCGCAGAATCCAACTATGGCTACACCTTC. Protein product: CASSLFAESNYGYTF.